This entry concerns a single TCR beta chain. Its specificity is not known. This entry comes from a study of cytomegalovirus exposure and HLA in healthy donors. About the study: An early release of data contained roughly 90 million unique TCRs, which came from HLA-typed donors. Findings of the study overall: More than 150 TCR beta chains were listed as cytomegalovirus-associated. Data from an earlier analysis indicated that most TCR beta V segments were productive either about 87% or about 30% of the time.

Germline V lookup: CDR1 PRHDT, CDR2 FYEKMQ (reference sequence). The length of the CDR3 is 15 residues. The ends lost 6 bases at V and 10 bases at J; junction bases unmatched: 10. As for the donors, each was a healthy bone marrow donor. The PCR employed 60 Vbeta primers together with 13 Jbeta primers. TCRdb's copy holds only in-frame clones and misses some; the assay was immunoSEQ multiplex PCR. The sample comprises some 200,000 clones, roughly 78% of which are singletons, and over 1.5% rests with the top ten. This chain connects TRBV13 to TRBJ2-3; TRBD2 matches 13 bases. This clonotype originated in a girl aged 10 to 17 in good health and CMV-seropositive. The sample was PBMCs. In DNA, the CDR3 is TGTGCCAGCAGATTCGGACTAGCGGGGGCTCGGGCGCAGTATTTT. Protein sequence: CASRFGLAGARAQYF.